This T cell receptor beta chain was identified during a study of blood T cell repertoires in COVID-19. Study details: Whether acute or convalescent, the COVID-19 samples came from the United States, Italy and Spain. T cells, B-cell-depleted T cells, or PBMCs provided the cDNA or gDNA that served as material.

In the study's own analysis: Nucleated cell counts were estimated from reference gene primer amplification. Libraries were prepared by immunoSEQ multiplex PCR; TCRdb keeps only in-frame clonotypes and omits some of them. Clone size and V and J calls were adopted from that table, with D and trimming inferred from the DNA. Of more than 85,000 clones in the sample, 60% to 80% were seen once. CDR1 and CDR2 from the germline V gene are MNHEY and SVGAGI. This CDR3 has 12 amino acids. V lost 8 bases and J lost 5; bases outside the gene matches: 5. This clonotype was sampled from an elderly woman with active or convalescent COVID-19. The sample was peripheral blood. This chain uses TRBV6-5 with TRBJ2-7, with 8 positions matching TRBD2. CDR3 in amino acids: CASANSGNEQYF. The CDR3, as DNA: TGTGCCAGCGCGAATAGCGGGAACGAGCAGTACTTC.